These T cell receptor beta chains were read from a single sample in a study of blood T cell repertoires in COVID-19. TCRdb's copy holds only in-frame clones and misses some; the assay was immunoSEQ multiplex PCR. The table has some 65,000 clones, 65% to 85% seen once. Sequenced material: peripheral blood. These receptors originate from a woman in her seventies with acute or convalescent COVID-19. CDR3s leave out the opening cysteine and the closing phenylalanine or tryptophan. Size is stated for part of the rows, as once, few or many counts, or as a class when the clone is expanded.

clone_size: -
v_call: TRBV4-3
cdr3_aa: ASSQMGLASDTQY

clone_size: once
v_call: TRBV6-6
cdr3_aa: ASSYGAGGHQPQH

clone_size: once
v_call: TRBV4-3
cdr3_aa: ASSQWTGNIQY

clone_size: -
v_call: TRBV6-2/TRBV6-3
cdr3_aa: ASSYSRGSNEQF

clone_size: few
v_call: TRBV7-8
cdr3_aa: ASSPQVNYGYT

clone_size: few
v_call: TRBV7-2
cdr3_aa: ASSSRGATGNEQF

clone_size: -
v_call: TRBV5-6
cdr3_aa: ASSLKQGLWNTEAF

clone_size: -
v_call: TRBV5-8
cdr3_aa: ASSFIGGANYGYT

clone_size: -
v_call: TRBV7-8
cdr3_aa: ASSKGRRGTSGNTIY

clone_size: -
v_call: TRBV30
cdr3_aa: AWSRGSGGTDTQY

clone_size: -
v_call: TRBV18
cdr3_aa: ASSPSFQQGAGELF

clone_size: -
v_call: TRBV19
cdr3_aa: ASAVNTDTQY

clone_size: -
v_call: TRBV5-6
cdr3_aa: ASSRGLAGSTQY

clone_size: -
v_call: TRBV5-1
cdr3_aa: ASSPGLAGSETQY

clone_size: few
v_call: TRBV7-2
cdr3_aa: ASSLGGMRAQH

clone_size: -
v_call: TRBV12-3/TRBV12-4
cdr3_aa: ASSLESWETQY

clone_size: few
v_call: TRBV11-2
cdr3_aa: ASSYRAVTEAF

clone_size: -
v_call: TRBV6-5
cdr3_aa: ASKEGQQNNEKLF

clone_size: -
v_call: TRBV6-5
cdr3_aa: ASTQGPEVGYT

clone_size: -
v_call: TRBV10-3
cdr3_aa: ATEGQETTEAF

clone_size: -
v_call: TRBV10-3
cdr3_aa: AISSGTSGVHEQY

clone_size: -
v_call: TRBV2
cdr3_aa: ASSDSGSQETQY

clone_size: once
v_call: TRBV7-9
cdr3_aa: ASSLTGAGNEQY

clone_size: -
v_call: TRBV7-6
cdr3_aa: ASSLDPDRSQPQH

clone_size: -
v_call: TRBV19
cdr3_aa: ASSHDTRTEAF

clone_size: -
v_call: TRBV6-5
cdr3_aa: ASKRSSYNEQF

clone_size: once
v_call: TRBV19
cdr3_aa: ASSTPGQGANQPQH

clone_size: -
v_call: TRBV5-1
cdr3_aa: ASSLRGQGDRYGYT